Listed here are 7 T cell receptor beta chains from one sample, sequenced in a study of blood T cells in healthy people across ages. For the second PCR, which ran for about 7 to 11 cycles, a sample-barcoded 5' primer and a J-beta primer mix were used. TCRdb re-called the 5' RACE reads through MiXCR, storing one row per CDR3 protein. The sample includes some 1.4 million distinct CDR3 sequences, 42% seen only once; the top ten take less than 8%. Sequencing input: blood. These receptors were collected from a woman aged 18-29 years in good health.

The chain employs TRBV2 and TRBJ2-5; D gene unclear. The J call may not be correct, given that the DNA end is closer to TRBJ2-7. The CDR3 has 13 amino acids. Germline values: CDR1 SNHLY, CDR2 FYNNEI. The DNA of the CDR3 is TGTGCCAGCAGTGAAGCCCAACCCATCGAGCAGTACTTC. Protein: CASSEAQPIEQYF.

V is TRBV12-3 or TRBV12-4 and J is TRBJ2-3, with 9 bases fitting TRBD2. The CDR3 runs 15 residues. After removal of 4 bases from V and 8 bases from J, the junction contained 10 bases not matched to a gene. The CDR3 DNA is TGTGCCAGCAGTTACGGTCTAGCGGGGCCAGCTACGCAGTATTTT. Translation gives CASSYGLAGPATQYF.

This chain uses TRBV3-1 with TRBJ2-3; D not certain. V was cut by 0 bases and J by 2 bases, with 9 bases left in between. The CDR3 is made up of 15 amino acids. In germline, CDR1 is LGHDT, CDR2 YNNKEL (reference sequence). CDR3: CASSQDQLSTDTQYF. In DNA, the CDR3 is TGTGCCAGCAGCCAAGATCAACTATCCACAGATACGCAGTATTTT.

The V and J genes are TRBV20-1 and TRBJ2-7; TRBD2 matches 15 bases. The V gene's germline CDR1 is DFQATT and CDR2 SNEGSKA (reference sequence). The CDR3 sequence is 16 residues long. Trimming cost V 3 bases and J 2 bases; bases outside gene matches: 5. CDR3 bases: TGCAGTGCTAGGGCAGGACTAGCGGGAGGGCCCTACGAGCAGTACTTC. Amino acid sequence: CSARAGLAGGPYEQYF.

The V and J genes are TRBV11-2 and TRBJ1-1; D perhaps matches TRBD1 (6 bases). CDR1 and CDR2 (germline): SGHAT, FQNNGV. There are 15 residues in the CDR3. The V and J ends lost 7 bases and 1 base respectively, with 16 bases between them. The CDR3 nucleotides read TGTGCCAGCACCCGAGCGGGGGGGCAGAACACTGAAGCTTTCTTT. It yields the protein CASTRAGGQNTEAFF.

The chain links TRBV12-3 or TRBV12-4 to TRBJ1-5; possibly TRBD1 for D (6 bases). Trimming removed 7 bases from V and 4 bases from J, with 11 bases in between. The CDR3 contains 13 residues. The CDR3 reads CASTIQGNQPQHF. The CDR3 region has the DNA TGTGCCAGCACCATACAGGGTAATCAGCCCCAGCATTTT.

This clonotype was recorded a few times. The genes are TRBV6-1 and TRBJ2-4; D is uncertain. Germline loops: CDR1 MNHNS, CDR2 SASEGT. This CDR3 contains 11 residues. V was pared by 7 bases and J by 12 bases, with 13 bases between. The CDR3 DNA follows: TGTGCCAGCAACCAAAATGAGGCTCAGTACTTC. It translates to CASNQNEAQYF.